What follows are 14 T cell receptor beta chains derived from one specimen sequenced in a study of blood T cells in healthy people across ages. The authors ran a second PCR of about 7 to 12 cycles using a sample-barcoded 5' primer and a J-beta primer mix. TCRdb redid the calling of the 5' RACE reads with MiXCR, one entry per CDR3 protein. The table has just over 800,000 distinct CDR3 sequences, about 62% seen once; the top ten hold about 27%. Material: blood. All receptors come from a man aged 25-40 years in good health.

The chain has TRBV6-5 and TRBJ2-7, with TRBD2 as a possible D gene (6 bases). The V and J ends lost 2 bases and 6 bases respectively, with 11 bases between them. There are 13 residues in the CDR3. CDR1 and CDR2 from the germline V gene are MNHEY and SVGAGI. CDR3 amino acids: CASSYGGTSEQYF. The CDR3 DNA sequence: TGTGCCAGCAGTTACGGGGGGACGAGCGAGCAGTACTTC.

This clonotype was counted between two and nine times. The chain recombines TRBV25-1 with TRBJ2-1, with TRBD1 as a possible D gene (7 bases). The CDR3 is 12 amino acids. Trimming left V 8 bases short and J 6 bases short, with 11 bases between. CDR1 and CDR2 from the germline V gene are MGHDK and SYGVNS. CDR3 residues: CASGGTVNEQFF. The CDR3 DNA follows: TGTGCCAGCGGAGGGACAGTCAATGAGCAGTTCTTC.

The chain is built from TRBV27 and TRBJ2-1, with a possible D match to TRBD2 (5 bases). The CDR3 covers 14 residues. In germline, CDR1 is MNHEY, CDR2 SMNVEV (reference sequence). The ends were cut back, 8 bases at V and 2 bases at J, with 13 bases in the middle. CDR3 DNA: TGTGCCAGCTCCCTGGACTTTGCCTACAATGAGCAGTTCTTC. Protein sequence: CASSLDFAYNEQFF.

The V gene is TRBV24-1, the J gene TRBJ2-1; D is unclear. CDR3 size: 15 residues. Germline V gene lookup returns CDR1 KGHDR and CDR2 SFDVKD. Trimming removed 0 bases from V and 11 bases from J, with 16 bases in between. The CDR3 DNA reads TGTGCCACCAGTGATTTGCCCTCGAGTCTCGCCCAGCAGTTCTTC. Protein product: CATSDLPSSLAQQFF.

V is TRBV20-1 and J is TRBJ2-1, with 12 nucleotides matching TRBD2. Trimming at V came to 5 bases and at J to 4 bases, leaving 6 bases not matched to a gene. Germline CDR1 DFQATT, CDR2 SNEGSKA (reference sequence). The CDR3 consists of 15 residues. DNA of the CDR3: TGCAGTGCTTGGGGACTAGCGGGCCTTTACAATGAGCAGTTCTTC. Protein: CSAWGLAGLYNEQFF.

This clonotype was detected only once. This chain connects TRBV6-5 to TRBJ1-1, with D hard to call. Germline loops: CDR1 MNHEY, CDR2 SVGAGI. Trimming removed 0 bases from V and 4 bases from J, with 3 bases in between. The CDR3 is made up of 12 amino acids. CDR3 nucleotide sequence: TGTGCCAGCAGTTACTCGGCCACTGAAGCTTTCTTT. The encoded protein is CASSYSATEAFF.

This clonotype appeared once. The rearrangement uses TRBV10-3 and TRBJ2-5; maybe TRBD2 (5 bases). CDR3 length: 14 amino acids. In germline, CDR1 is ENHRY, CDR2 SYGVKD. Between the trimmed V and J ends, which lost 9 bases and 5 bases, there was a span of 19 bases. In DNA form, the CDR3 reads TGTGCCATTGCAGGATCGGGGATCCCCGAGACCCAGTACTTC. This encodes CAIAGSGIPETQYF.

This chain joins TRBV30 and TRBJ2-1, with D unclear. CDR3 length: 14 amino acids. Germline V gives CDR1 GTSNPN, CDR2 SVGIG (reference sequence). Trimming removed 2 bases at V and 0 bases at J, with 8 bases between. The CDR3 sequence is CAWSLESSYNEQFF. The CDR3 DNA reads TGTGCCTGGAGTTTGGAAAGCTCCTACAATGAGCAGTTCTTC. Variable domain in full (rest from reference TRBV30 and TRBJ2-1): SQTIHQWPATLVQPVGSPLSLECTVEGTSNPNLYWYRQAAGRGLQLLFYSVGIGQISSEVPQNLSASRPQDRQFILSSKKLLLSDSGFYLCAWSLESSYNEQFFGPGTRLTVL.

This clonotype was seen a few times. The chain links TRBV7-2 to TRBJ2-5; 9 positions agree with TRBD1. The CDR3 is made up of 16 amino acids. Trimming cost V 5 bases and J 5 bases; bases outside gene matches: 12. The germline V gene has CDR1 SGHTA and CDR2 FQGNSA. CDR3 DNA sequence: TGTGCCAGCAGCCCAGACTCGACAGGGGGTAGGGAGACCCAGTACTTC. Its protein product is CASSPDSTGGRETQYF.

In its sample, this clonotype was seen once. V gene TRBV27 combines with J gene TRBJ2-3; D may match TRBD1 or TRBD2 (5 bases each). V was clipped by 2 bases and J by 2 bases, with 17 bases between them. The CDR3 totals 17 residues. Per the germline V gene, CDR1 is MNHEY and CDR2 is SMNVEV (reference sequence). As DNA, the CDR3 is TGTGCCAGCAGTTTACGGGGCAGGCCTCTCTCCACAGATACGCAGTATTTT. Translation: CASSLRGRPLSTDTQYF.

Concerning this clonotype: A read error is possible here, since a much larger clone lies one base away. The CDR3 protein is CASSQGRIGANYGYTF. CDR3 in DNA: TGTGCCAGCAGCCAAGGGAGGATAGGGGCTAACTATGGCTACACCTTC. V and J are TRBV4-2 and TRBJ1-2; a weak D match, TRBD1 (5 bases). Trimming took 1 base from V and 0 from J, leaving 12 bases between them. The CDR3 length is 16 residues. The germline V gene has CDR1 LGHNA and CDR2 YNFKEQ.

V and J are TRBV4-3 and TRBJ2-5; possible D gene TRBD1, 6 bases. In germline, CDR1 is LGHNA, CDR2 YSLEER. V was pared by 1 base and J by 4 bases, with 13 bases between. CDR3 length: 15 amino acids. CDR3 sequence (DNA): TGCGCCAGCAGCCAAGTAACAGGGATGGGAGAGACCCAGTACTTC. Amino acid sequence: CASSQVTGMGETQYF.

This chain uses TRBV6-5 with TRBJ1-6; D uncertain. V was shortened by 2 bases and J by 7 bases, with 12 bases between the two germline ends. Germline V CDR1 and CDR2: MNHEY, SVGAGI. This CDR3 is 15 amino acids long. The CDR3 region has the DNA TGTGCCAGCAGTTACACCCGGGCGGGGAATTCACCCCTCCACTTT. Protein sequence: CASSYTRAGNSPLHF.

V gene TRBV15 combines with J gene TRBJ1-2, with a weak D call TRBD1 (5 bases). Germline V gene sequence: CDR1 LNHNV, CDR2 YYDKDF (reference sequence). The CDR3 contains 14 residues. With 6 bases removed from V and 4 bases from J, the gap between germline ends came to 15 bases. The DNA for the CDR3 is TGTGCCACCAGAACGGGGCCGGGAGGCTATGGCTACACCTTC. Protein sequence: CATRTGPGGYGYTF.